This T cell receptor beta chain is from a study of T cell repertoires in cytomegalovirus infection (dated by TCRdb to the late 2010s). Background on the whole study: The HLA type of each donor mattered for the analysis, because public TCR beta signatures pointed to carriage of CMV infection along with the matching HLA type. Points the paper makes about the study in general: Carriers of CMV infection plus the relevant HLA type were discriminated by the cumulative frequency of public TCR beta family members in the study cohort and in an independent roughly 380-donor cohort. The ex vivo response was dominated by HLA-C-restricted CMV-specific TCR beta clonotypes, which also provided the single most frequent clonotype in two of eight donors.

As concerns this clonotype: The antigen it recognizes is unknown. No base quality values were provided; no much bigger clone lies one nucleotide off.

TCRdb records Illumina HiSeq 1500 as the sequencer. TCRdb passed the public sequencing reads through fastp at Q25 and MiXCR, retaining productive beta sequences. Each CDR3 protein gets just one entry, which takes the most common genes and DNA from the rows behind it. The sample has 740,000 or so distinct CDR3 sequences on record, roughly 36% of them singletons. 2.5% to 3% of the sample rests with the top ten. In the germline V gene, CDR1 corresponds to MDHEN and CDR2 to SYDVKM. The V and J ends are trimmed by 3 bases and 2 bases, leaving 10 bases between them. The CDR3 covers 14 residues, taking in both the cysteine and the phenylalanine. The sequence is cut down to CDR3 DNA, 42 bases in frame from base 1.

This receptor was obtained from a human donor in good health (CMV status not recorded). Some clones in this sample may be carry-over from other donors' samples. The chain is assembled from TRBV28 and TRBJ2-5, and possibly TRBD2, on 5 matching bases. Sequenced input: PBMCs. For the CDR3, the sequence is CASSLREIQETQYF. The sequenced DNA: TGTGCCAGCAGTTTGAGGGAGATACAAGAGACCCAGTACTTC. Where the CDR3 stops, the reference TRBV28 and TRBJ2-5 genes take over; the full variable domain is DVKVTQSSRYLVKRTGEKVFLECVQDMDHENMFWYRQDPGLGLRLIYFSYDVKMKEKGDIPEGYSVSREKKERFSLILESASTNQTSMYLCASSLREIQETQYFGPGTRLLVL.